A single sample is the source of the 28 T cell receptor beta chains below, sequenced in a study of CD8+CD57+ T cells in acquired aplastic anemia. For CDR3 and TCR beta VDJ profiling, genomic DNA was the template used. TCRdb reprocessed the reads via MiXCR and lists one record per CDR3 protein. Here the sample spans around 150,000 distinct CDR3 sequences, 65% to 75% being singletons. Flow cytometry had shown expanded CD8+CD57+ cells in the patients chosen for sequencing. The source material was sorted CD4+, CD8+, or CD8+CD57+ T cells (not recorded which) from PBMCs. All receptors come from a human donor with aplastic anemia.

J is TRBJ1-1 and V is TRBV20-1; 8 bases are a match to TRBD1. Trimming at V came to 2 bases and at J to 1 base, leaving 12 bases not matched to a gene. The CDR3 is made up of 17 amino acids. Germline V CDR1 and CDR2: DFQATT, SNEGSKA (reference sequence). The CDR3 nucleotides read TGCAGTGCTAGATCTCTCGGGACAGGCTTGGGGAACACTGAAGCTTTCTTT. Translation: CSARSLGTGLGNTEAFF.

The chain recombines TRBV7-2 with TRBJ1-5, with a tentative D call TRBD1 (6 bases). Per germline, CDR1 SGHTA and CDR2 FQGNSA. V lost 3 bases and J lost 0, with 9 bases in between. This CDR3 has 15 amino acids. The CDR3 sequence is CASSFLQGSNQPQHF. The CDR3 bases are TGTGCCAGCAGCTTTCTACAGGGTAGCAATCAGCCCCAGCATTTT. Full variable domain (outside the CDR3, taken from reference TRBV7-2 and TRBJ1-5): GAGVSQSPSNKVTEKGKDVELRCDPISGHTALYWYRQSLGQGLEFLIYFQGNSAPDKSGLPSDRFSAERTGGSVSTLTIQRTQQEDSAVYLCASSFLQGSNQPQHFGDGTRLSIL.

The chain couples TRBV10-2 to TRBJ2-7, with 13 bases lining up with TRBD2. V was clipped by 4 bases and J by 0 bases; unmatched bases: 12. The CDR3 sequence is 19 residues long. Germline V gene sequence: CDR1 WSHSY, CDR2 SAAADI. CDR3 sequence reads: CASSGFRTSGGRSSYEQYF. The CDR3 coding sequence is TGCGCCAGCAGTGGGTTTCGGACTAGCGGGGGCCGGAGCTCCTACGAGCAGTACTTC.

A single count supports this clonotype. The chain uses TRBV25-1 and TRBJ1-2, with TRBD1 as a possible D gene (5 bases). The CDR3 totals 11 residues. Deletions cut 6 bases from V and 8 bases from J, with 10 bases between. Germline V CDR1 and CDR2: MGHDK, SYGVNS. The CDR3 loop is CASRQTAGYTF. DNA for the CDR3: TGTGCCAGCAGACAGACAGCCGGCTACACCTTC.

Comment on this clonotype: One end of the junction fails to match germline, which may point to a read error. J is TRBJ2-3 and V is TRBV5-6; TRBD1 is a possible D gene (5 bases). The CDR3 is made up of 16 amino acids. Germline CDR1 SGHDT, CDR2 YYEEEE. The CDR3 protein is CASSYNYALGTGTQYF. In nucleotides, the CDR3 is TGTGCCAGCAGCTACAACTATGCCTTGGGAACAGGTACGCAGTATTTT.

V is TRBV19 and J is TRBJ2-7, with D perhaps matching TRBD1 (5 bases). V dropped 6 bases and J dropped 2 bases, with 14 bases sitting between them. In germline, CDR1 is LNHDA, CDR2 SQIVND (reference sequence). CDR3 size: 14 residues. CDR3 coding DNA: TGTGCCAGTAGCCATAGGGGTTCCCCCTACGAGCAGTACTTC. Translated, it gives CASSHRGSPYEQYF. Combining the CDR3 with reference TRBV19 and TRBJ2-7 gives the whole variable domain DGGITQSPKYLFRKEGQNVTLSCEQNLNHDAMYWYRQDPGQGLRLIYYSQIVNDFQKGDIAEGYSVSREKKESFPLTVTSAQKNPTAFYLCASSHRGSPYEQYFGPGTRLTVT.

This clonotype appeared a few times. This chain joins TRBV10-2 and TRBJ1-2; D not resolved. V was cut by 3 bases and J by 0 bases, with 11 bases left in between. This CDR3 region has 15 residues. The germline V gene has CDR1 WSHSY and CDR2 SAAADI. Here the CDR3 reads CASSDPTPSNYGYTF. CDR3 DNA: TGCGCCAGCAGTGATCCGACACCTTCTAACTATGGCTACACCTTC.

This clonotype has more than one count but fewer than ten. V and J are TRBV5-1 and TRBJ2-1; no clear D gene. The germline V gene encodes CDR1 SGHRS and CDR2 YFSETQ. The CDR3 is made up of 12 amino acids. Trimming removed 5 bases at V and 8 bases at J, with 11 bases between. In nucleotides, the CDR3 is TGCGCCAGCAGTTACGGGTTGTATGAGCAGTTCTTC. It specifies CASSYGLYEQFF.

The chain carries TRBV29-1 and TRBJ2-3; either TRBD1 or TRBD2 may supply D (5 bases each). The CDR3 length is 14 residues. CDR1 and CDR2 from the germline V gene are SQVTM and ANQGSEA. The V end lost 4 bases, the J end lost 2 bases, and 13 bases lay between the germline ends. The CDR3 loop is CSVAGTELTDTQYF. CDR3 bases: TGCAGCGTTGCCGGGACGGAGCTCACAGATACGCAGTATTTT.

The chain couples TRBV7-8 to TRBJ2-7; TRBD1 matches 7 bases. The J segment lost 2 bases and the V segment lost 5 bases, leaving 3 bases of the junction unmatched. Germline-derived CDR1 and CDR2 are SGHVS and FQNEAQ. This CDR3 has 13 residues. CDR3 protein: CASSVDRAYEQYF. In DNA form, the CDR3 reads TGTGCCAGCAGCGTCGACAGGGCCTACGAGCAGTACTTC.

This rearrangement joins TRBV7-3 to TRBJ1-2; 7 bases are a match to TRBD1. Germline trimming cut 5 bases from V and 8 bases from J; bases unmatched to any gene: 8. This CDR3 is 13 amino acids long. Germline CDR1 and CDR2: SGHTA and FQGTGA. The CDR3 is CASSEGAVRGYTF. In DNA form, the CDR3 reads TGTGCCAGCAGCGAGGGGGCGGTTCGCGGCTACACCTTC.

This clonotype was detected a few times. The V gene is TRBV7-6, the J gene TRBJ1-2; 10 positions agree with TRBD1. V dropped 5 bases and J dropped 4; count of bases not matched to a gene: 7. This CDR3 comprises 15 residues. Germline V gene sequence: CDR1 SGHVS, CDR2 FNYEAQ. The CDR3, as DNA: TGTGCCAGCAGCGGGGGGACAGGGGACGGCTATGGCTACACCTTC. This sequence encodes CASSGGTGDGYGYTF.

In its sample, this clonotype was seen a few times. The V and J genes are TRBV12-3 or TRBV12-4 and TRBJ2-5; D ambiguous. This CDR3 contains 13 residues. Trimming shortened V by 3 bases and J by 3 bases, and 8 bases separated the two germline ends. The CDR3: CASSFRSEETQYF. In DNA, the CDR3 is TGTGCCAGCAGTTTCAGGTCCGAAGAGACCCAGTACTTC.

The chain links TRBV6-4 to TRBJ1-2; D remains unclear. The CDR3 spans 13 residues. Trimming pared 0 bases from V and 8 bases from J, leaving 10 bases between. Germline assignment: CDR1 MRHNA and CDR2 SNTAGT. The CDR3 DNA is TGTGCCAGCAGTGACTCTGAAAGAGGAGGCTACACCTTC. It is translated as CASSDSERGGYTF.

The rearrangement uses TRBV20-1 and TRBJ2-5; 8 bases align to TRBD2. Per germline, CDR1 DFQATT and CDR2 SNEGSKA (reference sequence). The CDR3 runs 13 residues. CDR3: CSAGGGLVETQYF. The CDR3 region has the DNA TGCAGCGCCGGGGGGGGACTAGTTGAGACCCAGTACTTC.

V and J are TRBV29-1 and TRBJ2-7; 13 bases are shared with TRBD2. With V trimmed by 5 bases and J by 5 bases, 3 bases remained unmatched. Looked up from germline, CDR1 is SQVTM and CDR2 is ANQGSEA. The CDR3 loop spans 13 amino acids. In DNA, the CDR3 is TGCAGCGTTAGGACTAGCGGGAGTAACGAGCAGTACTTC. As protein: CSVRTSGSNEQYF.

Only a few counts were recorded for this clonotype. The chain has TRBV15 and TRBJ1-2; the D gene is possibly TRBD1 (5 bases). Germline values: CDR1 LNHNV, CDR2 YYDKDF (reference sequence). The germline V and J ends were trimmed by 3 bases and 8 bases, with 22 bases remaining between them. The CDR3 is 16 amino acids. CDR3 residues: CATSRALDTQTPGYTF. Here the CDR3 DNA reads TGTGCCACCAGCAGGGCTCTGGACACCCAAACCCCAGGCTACACCTTC.

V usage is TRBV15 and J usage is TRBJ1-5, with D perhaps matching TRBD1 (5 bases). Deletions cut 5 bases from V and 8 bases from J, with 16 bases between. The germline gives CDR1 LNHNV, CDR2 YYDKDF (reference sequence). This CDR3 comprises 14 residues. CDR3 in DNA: TGTGCCACCAGCTGGGTGGGGGGGAGTGAGCCCCAGCATTTT. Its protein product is CATSWVGGSEPQHF.

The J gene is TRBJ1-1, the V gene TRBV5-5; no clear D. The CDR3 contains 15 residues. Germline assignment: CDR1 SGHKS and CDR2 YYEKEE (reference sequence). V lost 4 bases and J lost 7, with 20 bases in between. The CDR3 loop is CASSQVEGSRLEAFF. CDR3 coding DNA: TGTGCCAGCAGCCAAGTTGAGGGATCACGACTTGAAGCTTTCTTT.

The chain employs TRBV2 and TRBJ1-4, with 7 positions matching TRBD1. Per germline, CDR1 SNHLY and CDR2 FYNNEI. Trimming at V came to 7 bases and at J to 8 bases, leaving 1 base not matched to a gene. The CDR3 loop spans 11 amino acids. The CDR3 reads CASKGAEKLFF. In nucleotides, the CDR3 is TGTGCCAGCAAGGGGGCGGAAAAACTGTTTTTT.

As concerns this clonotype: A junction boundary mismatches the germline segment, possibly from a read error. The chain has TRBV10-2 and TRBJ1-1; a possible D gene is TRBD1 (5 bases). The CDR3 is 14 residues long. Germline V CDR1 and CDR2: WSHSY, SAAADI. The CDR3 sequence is CASSAGDANTGAFF. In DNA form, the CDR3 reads TGCGCCAGCAGCGCCGGGGACGCGAACACTGGAGCTTTCTTT.

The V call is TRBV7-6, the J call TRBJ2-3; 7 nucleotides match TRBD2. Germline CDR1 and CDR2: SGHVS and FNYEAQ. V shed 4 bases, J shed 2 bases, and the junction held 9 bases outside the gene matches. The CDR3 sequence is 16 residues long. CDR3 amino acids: CASSWEGLGATDTQYF. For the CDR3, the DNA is TGTGCCAGCAGCTGGGAAGGACTAGGAGCCACAGATACGCAGTATTTT.

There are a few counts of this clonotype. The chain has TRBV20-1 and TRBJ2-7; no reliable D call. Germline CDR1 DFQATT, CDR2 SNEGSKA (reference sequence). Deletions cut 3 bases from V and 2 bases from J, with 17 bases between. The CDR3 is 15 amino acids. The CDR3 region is CSARRSKSTAYEQYF. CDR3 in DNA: TGCAGTGCTAGGCGGTCAAAATCCACAGCCTACGAGCAGTACTTC.

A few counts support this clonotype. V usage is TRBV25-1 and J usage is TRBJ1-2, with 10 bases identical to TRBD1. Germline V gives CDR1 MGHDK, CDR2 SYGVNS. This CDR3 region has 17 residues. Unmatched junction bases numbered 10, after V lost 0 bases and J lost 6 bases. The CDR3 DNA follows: TGTGCCAGCAGTGAATATGGGGCGGACAGGGGGAGGAATGGCTACACCTTC. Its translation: CASSEYGADRGRNGYTF.

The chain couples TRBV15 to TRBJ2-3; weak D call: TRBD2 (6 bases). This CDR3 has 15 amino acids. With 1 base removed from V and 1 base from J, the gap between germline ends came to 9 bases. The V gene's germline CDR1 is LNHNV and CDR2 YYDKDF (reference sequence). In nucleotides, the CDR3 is TGTGCCACCAGCAGAGCCGCTAGCGGCACAGATACGCAGTATTTT. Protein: CATSRAASGTDTQYF.

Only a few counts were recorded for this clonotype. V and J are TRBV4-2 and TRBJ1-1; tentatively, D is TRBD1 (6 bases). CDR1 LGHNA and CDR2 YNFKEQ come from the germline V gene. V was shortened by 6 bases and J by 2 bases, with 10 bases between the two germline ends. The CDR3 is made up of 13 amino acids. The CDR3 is CASRPQGNTEAFF. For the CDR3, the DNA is TGTGCCAGCAGGCCACAGGGTAACACTGAAGCTTTCTTT.

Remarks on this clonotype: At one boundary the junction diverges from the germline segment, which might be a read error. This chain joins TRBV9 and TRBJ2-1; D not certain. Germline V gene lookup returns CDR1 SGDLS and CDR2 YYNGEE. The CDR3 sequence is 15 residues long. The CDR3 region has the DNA TGTGCCAGCAGCCCTACGACGACCTCCTACAATGAGCAGATCTTC. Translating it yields CASSPTTTSYNEQIF.

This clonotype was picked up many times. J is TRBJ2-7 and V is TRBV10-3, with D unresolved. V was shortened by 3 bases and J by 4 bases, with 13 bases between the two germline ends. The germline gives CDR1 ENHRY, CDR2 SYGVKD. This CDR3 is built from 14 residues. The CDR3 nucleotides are TGTGCCATCAGTGACCGATACCTGGGGTACGAGCAGTACTTC. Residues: CAISDRYLGYEQYF.